A single sample is the source of the 23 T cell receptor beta chains below, sequenced in a study of T cells in Graves' hyperthyroidism and ophthalmopathy. RNA transcripts served as the template for amplifying TCR beta CDR3 regions. Initially, a first-round RT-PCR of the TCR CDR3 employed the HTBI primer set. A single record per CDR3 protein comes from TCRdb applying MiXCR to the multiplex PCR reads. The sample contains 600,000 to 900,000 distinct CDR3 sequences, about 17% of which appear only once. The source material was blood. These receptors were taken from a man aged 18-30 years with Graves' hyperthyroidism.

This clonotype occurred many times. This chain connects TRBV9 to TRBJ2-7; perhaps D is TRBD1 or TRBD2 (5 bases each). CDR3 length equals 11 residues. Germline CDR1 reads SGDLS; CDR2 reads YYNGEE. V lost 4 bases, J lost 5 bases, and 7 bases lay in between. CDR3 sequence reads: CASSRDDEQYF. CDR3 DNA sequence: TGTGCCAGCAGCCGGGACGACGAGCAGTACTTC.

The chain joins TRBV15 to TRBJ1-1; D is undetermined. Germline V CDR1 and CDR2: LNHNV, YYDKDF (reference sequence). The V and J ends lost 4 bases and 0 bases respectively, with 9 bases between them. The CDR3 runs 14 residues. The CDR3 DNA reads TGTGCCACCAGCATTGAGGTAATGAACACTGAAGCTTTCTTT. Its protein is CATSIEVMNTEAFF.

This clonotype was detected a few times. DNA for the CDR3: TGTGCCAGCAGCCAAGGCCCCGCCCCAGATACGCAGTATTTT. This encodes CASSQGPAPDTQYF. The chain uses TRBV3-1 and TRBJ2-3; no clear D. The length of the CDR3 is 14 residues. V was trimmed by 1 base and J by 4 bases, leaving 9 bases between them. The V gene's germline CDR1 is LGHDT and CDR2 YNNKEL (reference sequence).

Ten or more counts support this clonotype. This sequence joins TRBV3-1 and TRBJ2-3; 9 positions agree with TRBD2. CDR3 size: 18 residues. Germline CDR1 reads LGHDT; CDR2 reads YNNKEL (reference sequence). The ends lost 3 bases at V and 1 base at J; junction bases unmatched: 11. CDR3 region: CASSQLLKAGGGTDTQYF. CDR3 sequence (DNA): TGTGCCAGCAGCCAGTTGCTCAAAGCGGGAGGCGGCACAGATACGCAGTATTTT.

This clonotype occurred many times. The rearrangement uses TRBV28 and TRBJ2-3; D call uncertain. The CDR3 spans 15 residues. Germline CDR1 is MDHEN and CDR2 is SYDVKM. The V gene lost 9 bases and the J gene lost 4 bases, with 20 bases spanning the gap. The CDR3 protein is CASSPQVVRADTQYF. In DNA form, the CDR3 reads TGTGCCAGTTCCCCCCAGGTGGTTAGGGCAGATACGCAGTATTTT.

The gene calls are TRBV6-2 or TRBV6-3 and TRBJ2-7, with no clear D. This CDR3 comprises 15 residues. Germline lookup yields CDR1 MNHEY and CDR2 SVGEGT. V was pared by 0 bases and J by 2 bases, with 11 bases between. The CDR3 DNA follows: TGTGCCAGCAGTTACTCACCTAGAACCCCCTACGAGCAGTACTTC. Translating gives CASSYSPRTPYEQYF.

This clonotype has ten or more counts. The CDR3 DNA is TGTGCCTGGAGCGGACTAGCGGGAGGCGAGCAGTACTTC. Protein sequence: CAWSGLAGGEQYF. The chain couples TRBV30 to TRBJ2-7; 14 bases fit TRBD2. Germline values: CDR1 GTSNPN, CDR2 SVGIG (reference sequence). The CDR3 contains 13 residues. The J segment lost 6 bases and the V segment lost 3 bases, leaving 1 base of the junction unmatched.

This clonotype appeared a few times. The chain recombines TRBV19 with TRBJ2-7, with D possibly TRBD1 on 5 matching bases. CDR3 length: 16 residues. Trimming removed 4 bases from V and 0 bases from J, with 16 bases in between. CDR1 and CDR2 from the germline V gene are LNHDA and SQIVND (reference sequence). DNA for the CDR3: TGTGCCAGTAGTACAGGGCATCACCTCAGCTCCTACGAGCAGTACTTC. Translating gives CASSTGHHLSSYEQYF.

This chain joins TRBV11-2 and TRBJ2-5; TRBD2 might be the D (6 bases). The germline V gene has CDR1 SGHAT and CDR2 FQNNGV. The CDR3 length is 15 residues. Trimming took off 5 bases at V and 5 bases at J, with 18 bases between the two ends. The CDR3 reads CASSPPLAKRETQYF. For the CDR3, the DNA is TGTGCCAGCAGCCCCCCGCTAGCGAAGAGGGAGACCCAGTACTTC.

This clonotype was counted at least ten times. CDR3 residues: CASSPRGQGSVDEQYF. The CDR3 coding sequence is TGTGCCAGCAGTCCCCGCGGACAGGGATCTGTAGACGAGCAGTACTTC. The chain recombines TRBV28 with TRBJ2-7; 8 bases align to TRBD1. V trimming: 5 bases; J trimming: 5 bases; junction bases outside the gene matches: 14. This CDR3 spans 16 amino acids. CDR1 is MDHEN, CDR2 SYDVKM, per germline.

This clonotype was seen a few times. This chain's CDR3 is CASRGAGISKNIQYF. CDR3 coding DNA: TGTGCCAGCCGCGGGGCGGGAATTTCCAAAAACATTCAGTACTTC. The rearrangement uses TRBV12-3 or TRBV12-4 and TRBJ2-4, with a tentative D call TRBD2 (6 bases). The CDR3 is 15 amino acids. Trimming removed 8 bases at V and 2 bases at J, with 16 bases between.

The chain joins TRBV18 to TRBJ1-2; tentative D call: TRBD1 (5 bases). This CDR3 is built from 14 residues. Germline V gene sequence: CDR1 KGHSH, CDR2 LQKENI. With 0 bases removed from V and 2 bases from J, the gap between germline ends came to 7 bases. The CDR3: CASSPPGPNYGYTF. The CDR3 nucleotides read TGTGCCAGCTCACCACCGGGACCGAACTATGGCTACACCTTC.

This clonotype came up many times. This chain uses TRBV28 with TRBJ2-1; perhaps TRBD2 as D (6 bases). CDR3 size: 13 residues. The germline V gene has CDR1 MDHEN and CDR2 SYDVKM. V lost 8 bases and J lost 7, with 15 bases in between. In DNA form, the CDR3 reads TGTGCCAGCCGCACATCCGGGGGTAATGAGCAGTTCTTC. It encodes CASRTSGGNEQFF.

There are a few counts of this clonotype. The chain recombines TRBV6-1 with TRBJ1-2; 7 positions agree with TRBD1. Germline trimming cut 7 bases from V and 8 bases from J; bases unmatched to any gene: 10. The CDR3 consists of 13 residues. CDR1 and CDR2 (germline): MNHNS, SASEGT. The CDR3 coding sequence is TGTGCCAGCACGGAGGGGGCGCCGGGGGGCTACACCTTC. Translation gives CASTEGAPGGYTF.

This clonotype was observed a handful of times. V gene TRBV20-1 combines with J gene TRBJ2-3; the D gene is possibly TRBD2 (6 bases). Germline CDR1 DFQATT, CDR2 SNEGSKA (reference sequence). This CDR3 has 13 amino acids. The germline V and J ends were trimmed by 3 bases and 2 bases, with 9 bases remaining between them. CDR3 residues: CSARAGPTDTQYF. CDR3 sequence (DNA): TGCAGTGCTAGGGCGGGGCCCACAGATACGCAGTATTTT.

The genes are TRBV5-1 and TRBJ2-1, with D possibly TRBD2 on 7 matching bases. The CDR3 has 14 residues. V was shortened by 7 bases and J by 2 bases, with 13 bases between the two germline ends. CDR1 and CDR2 (germline): SGHRS, YFSETQ. The CDR3 protein is CASCRGGAYNEQFF. CDR3 DNA sequence: TGCGCCAGCTGTAGGGGGGGGGCCTACAATGAGCAGTTCTTC.

V usage is TRBV4-2 and J usage is TRBJ2-7; 10 bases are a match to TRBD1. Germline V gives CDR1 LGHNA, CDR2 YNFKEQ. CDR3 length: 17 amino acids. Trimming removed 3 bases from V and 4 bases from J; junction bases left unmatched: 12. Written as DNA, the CDR3 is TGTGCCAGCAGCCACGGTCGGGGTGGGGACAGGGGTTACGAGCAGTACTTC. Its translation is CASSHGRGGDRGYEQYF.

Many counts were recorded for this clonotype. J is TRBJ2-7 and V is TRBV18, with D unclear. Germline CDR1 is KGHSH and CDR2 is LQKENI. This CDR3 comprises 15 residues. V lost 2 bases to trimming and J lost 3 bases, with 14 bases between them. CDR3 protein: CASSPSSGGGYEQYF. CDR3 coding DNA: TGTGCCAGCTCACCATCGAGTGGTGGCGGCTACGAGCAGTACTTC.

This clonotype has only a few counts. This chain connects TRBV6-1 to TRBJ2-7; TRBD2 matches 11 bases. V dropped 6 bases and J dropped 6; count of bases not matched to a gene: 13. This CDR3 is 16 amino acids long. The germline V gene has CDR1 MNHNS and CDR2 SASEGT. The CDR3 loop reads CASRSLSGRAHSEQYF. In DNA, the CDR3 is TGTGCCAGCAGATCCCTTAGCGGGAGGGCCCATTCCGAGCAGTACTTC.

This clonotype was counted at least ten times. This chain uses TRBV20-1 with TRBJ1-5, with D possibly matching TRBD1 (5 bases). This CDR3 contains 18 residues. Germline V gives CDR1 DFQATT, CDR2 SNEGSKA (reference sequence). The V gene lost 3 bases and the J gene lost 3 bases, with 24 bases spanning the gap. CDR3 amino acids: CSASSTRRSDSTNQPQHF. In nucleotides, the CDR3 is TGCAGTGCTAGCTCGACCCGGAGATCCGACAGCACCAATCAGCCCCAGCATTTT.

This clonotype was seen many times. This chain links TRBV18 with TRBJ1-5, with D hard to call. CDR3 length equals 15 residues. V dropped 3 bases and J dropped 3 bases, with 12 bases sitting between them. Germline loops: CDR1 KGHSH, CDR2 LQKENI. In nucleotides, the CDR3 is TGTGCCAGCTCACCCAGGCCATCTGACAATCAGCCCCAGCATTTT. It specifies CASSPRPSDNQPQHF.

A few counts support this clonotype. The chain employs TRBV24-1 and TRBJ1-2, with D possibly matching TRBD1 (5 bases). V was trimmed by 9 bases and J by 6 bases, leaving 16 bases between them. CDR1 is KGHDR and CDR2 is SFDVKD in the germline V gene. The CDR3 is 13 amino acids. Here the CDR3 DNA reads TGTGCCACCTCGTCGCGGACATTCGATGGCTACACCTTC. It codes for CATSSRTFDGYTF.

This clonotype occurred a few times. This chain connects TRBV9 to TRBJ1-5, with D uncertain. The germline gives CDR1 SGDLS, CDR2 YYNGEE. CDR3 length equals 13 residues. V lost 3 bases and J 7 bases, leaving 11 bases between the germline ends. DNA for the CDR3: TGTGCCAGCAGCGGTGGAGGGTACCAGCCCCAGCATTTT. It specifies CASSGGGYQPQHF.